This T cell receptor beta chain appears in the sequencing data of a study of blood T cells in healthy people across ages. At the level of the study: Template switching recovered approximately one barcoded beta molecule for every two T cells. Study results and limitations: Total diversity from one million sequenced T cells was likely underestimated.

This clonotype was seen just once. Its target is unknown. Alongside a J-beta primer mix, a sample-barcoded 5' primer served in a second PCR lasting roughly 6 to 12 cycles. Every sample returned 2.5 million or more CDR3-containing paired-end reads. MiXCR, applied by TCRdb to the 5' RACE reads, yields one record per CDR3 protein. The sample holds about 570,000 distinct CDR3 sequences, 25% to 30% seen once. This clonotype was sampled from a woman in her seventies in good health. The material sequenced was blood.

CDR3 loop: CASSQAVDNEQFF. CDR3 DNA: TGTGCCAGCAGCCAGGCGGTTGACAATGAGCAGTTCTTC. The chain carries TRBV4-2 and TRBJ2-1; no firm D call. The V gene lost 3 bases and the J gene lost 5 bases, with 8 bases spanning the gap. The CDR3 runs to 13 residues. CDR1 and CDR2 (germline): LGHNA, YNFKEQ.